Below, one T cell receptor (beta chain) is given with its context. The repertoire was sequenced with immunoSEQ multiplex PCR; TCRdb's copy has only in-frame clones and lacks some. The top ten hold 9.5% to 15% of the sample, which has about 170,000 clones, roughly 90% seen once. The data were obtained in a study of control samples from healthy donors and cancer patients. The germline V gene has CDR1 SNHLY and CDR2 FYNNEI. This CDR3 comprises 11 residues. Trimming left V 8 bases short and J 1 base short, with 5 bases between. Sequencing was done on a sample of blood. This receptor was identified in a young man in good health. The V gene is TRBV2, the J gene TRBJ1-1, with no clear D. The CDR3 DNA follows: TGTGCCAGCCGTAGGAACACTGAAGCTTTCTTT. It is translated as CASRRNTEAFF.